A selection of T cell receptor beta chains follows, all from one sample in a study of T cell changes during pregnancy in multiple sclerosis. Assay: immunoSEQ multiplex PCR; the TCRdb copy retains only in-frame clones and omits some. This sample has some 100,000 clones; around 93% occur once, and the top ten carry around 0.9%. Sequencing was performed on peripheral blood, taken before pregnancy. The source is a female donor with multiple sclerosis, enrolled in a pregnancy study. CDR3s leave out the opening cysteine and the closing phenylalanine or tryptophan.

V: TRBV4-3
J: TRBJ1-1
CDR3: ASSQGWGRNTEAF

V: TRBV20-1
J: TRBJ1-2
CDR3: SARGMYGYT

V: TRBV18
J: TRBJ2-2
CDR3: ASSPGTSGIYTGELF

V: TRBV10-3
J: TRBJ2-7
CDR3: AISGDRGVDEQY

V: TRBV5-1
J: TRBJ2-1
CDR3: ASSYGNSYNEQF

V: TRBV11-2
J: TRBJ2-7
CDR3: ASSEKGTSIFYEQY

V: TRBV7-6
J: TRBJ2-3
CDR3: ASSPRTDTQY

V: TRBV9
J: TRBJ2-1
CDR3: ASSVEQGARYNEQF

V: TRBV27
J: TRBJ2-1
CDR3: ASSLPPGGGNNEQF

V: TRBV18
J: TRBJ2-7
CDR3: ASSPPGTSGTHEQY

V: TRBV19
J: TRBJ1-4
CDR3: ASRGSTNEKLF

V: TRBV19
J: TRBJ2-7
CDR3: ASTYGQGYEQY

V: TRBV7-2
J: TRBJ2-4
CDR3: ASSPGLHKNIQY

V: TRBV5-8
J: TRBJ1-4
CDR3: ASSLEELANEKLF

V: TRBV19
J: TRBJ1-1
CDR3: ASSPGGAGNTEAF

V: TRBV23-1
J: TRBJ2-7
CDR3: ASSRGRVYYEQY

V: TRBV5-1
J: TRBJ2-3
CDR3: ASSLRTDTDTQY

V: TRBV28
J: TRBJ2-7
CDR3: ASSSPRSWSYEQY

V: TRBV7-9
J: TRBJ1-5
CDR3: ASSKDRAFNQPQH

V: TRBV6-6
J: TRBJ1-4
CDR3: ASSSPDATNEKLF

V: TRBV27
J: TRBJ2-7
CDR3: ASSSTEIEQY

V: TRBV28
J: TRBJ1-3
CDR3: ASSLAYTIY

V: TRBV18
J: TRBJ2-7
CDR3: ASGPLGDEQY

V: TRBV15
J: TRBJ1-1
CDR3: ATSRRGTEAF

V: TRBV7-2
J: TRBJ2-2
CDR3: ASRRTGRTGELF

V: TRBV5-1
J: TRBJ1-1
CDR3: ASSSRRQGAEGTEAF

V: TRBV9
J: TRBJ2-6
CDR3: ASSDRSSGANVLT

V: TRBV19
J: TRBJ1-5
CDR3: ASSAGWGDQPQH

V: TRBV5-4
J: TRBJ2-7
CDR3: ASSRPGVISYEQY

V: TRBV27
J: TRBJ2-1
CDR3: ASSSRGSYNEQF

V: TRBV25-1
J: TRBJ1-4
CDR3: ASSESLDRVNEKLF